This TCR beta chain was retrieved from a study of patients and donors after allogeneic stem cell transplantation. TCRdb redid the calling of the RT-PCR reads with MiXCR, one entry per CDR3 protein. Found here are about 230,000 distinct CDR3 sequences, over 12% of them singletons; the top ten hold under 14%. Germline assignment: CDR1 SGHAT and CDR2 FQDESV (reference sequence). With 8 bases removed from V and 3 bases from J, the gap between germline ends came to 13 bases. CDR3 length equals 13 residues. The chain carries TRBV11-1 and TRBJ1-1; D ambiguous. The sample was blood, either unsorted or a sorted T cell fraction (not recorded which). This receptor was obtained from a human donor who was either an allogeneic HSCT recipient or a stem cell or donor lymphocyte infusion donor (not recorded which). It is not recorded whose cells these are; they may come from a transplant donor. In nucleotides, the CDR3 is TGTGCCAGCGGAAAGAATTCGGACACTGAAGCTTTCTTT. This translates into CASGKNSDTEAFF.